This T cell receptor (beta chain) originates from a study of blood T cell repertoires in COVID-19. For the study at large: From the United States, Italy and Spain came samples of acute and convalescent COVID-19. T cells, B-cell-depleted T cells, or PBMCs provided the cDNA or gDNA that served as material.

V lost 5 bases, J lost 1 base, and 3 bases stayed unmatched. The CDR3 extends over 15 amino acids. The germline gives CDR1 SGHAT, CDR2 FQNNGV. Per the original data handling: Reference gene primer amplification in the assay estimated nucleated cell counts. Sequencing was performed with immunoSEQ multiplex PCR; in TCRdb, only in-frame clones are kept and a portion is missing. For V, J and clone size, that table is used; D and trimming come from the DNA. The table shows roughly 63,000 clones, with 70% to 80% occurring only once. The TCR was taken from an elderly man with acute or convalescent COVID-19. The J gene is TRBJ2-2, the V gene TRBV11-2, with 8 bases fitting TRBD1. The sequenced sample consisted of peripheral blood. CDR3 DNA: TGTGCCAGCAGCAGGGACAGGCTGAACACCGGGGAGCTGTTTTTT. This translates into CASSRDRLNTGELFF.